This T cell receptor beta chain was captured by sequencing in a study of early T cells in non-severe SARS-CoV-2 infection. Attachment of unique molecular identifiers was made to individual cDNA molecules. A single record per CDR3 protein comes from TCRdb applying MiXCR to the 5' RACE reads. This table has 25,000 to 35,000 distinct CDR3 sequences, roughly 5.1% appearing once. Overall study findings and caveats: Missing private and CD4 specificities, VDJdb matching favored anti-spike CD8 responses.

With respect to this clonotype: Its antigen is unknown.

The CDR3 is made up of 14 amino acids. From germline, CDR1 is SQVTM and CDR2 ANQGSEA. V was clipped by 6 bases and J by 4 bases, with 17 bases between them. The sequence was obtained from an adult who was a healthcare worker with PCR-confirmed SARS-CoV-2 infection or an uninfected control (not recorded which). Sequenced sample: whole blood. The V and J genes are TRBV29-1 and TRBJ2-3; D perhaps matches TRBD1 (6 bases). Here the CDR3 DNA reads TGCAGCGTCCTGGGCAGGGGTGGGGCAGATACGCAGTATTTT. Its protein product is CSVLGRGGADTQYF.